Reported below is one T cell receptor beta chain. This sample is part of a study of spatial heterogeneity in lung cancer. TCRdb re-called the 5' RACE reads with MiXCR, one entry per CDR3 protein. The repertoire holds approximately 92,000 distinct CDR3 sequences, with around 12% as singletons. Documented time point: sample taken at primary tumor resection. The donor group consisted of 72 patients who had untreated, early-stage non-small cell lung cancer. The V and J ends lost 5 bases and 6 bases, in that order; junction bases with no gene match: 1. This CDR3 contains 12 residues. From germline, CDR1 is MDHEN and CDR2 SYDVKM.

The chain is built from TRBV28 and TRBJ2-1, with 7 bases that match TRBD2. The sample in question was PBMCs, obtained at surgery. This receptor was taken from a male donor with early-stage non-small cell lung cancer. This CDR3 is CASSGGGNEQFF. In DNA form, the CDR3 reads TGTGCCAGCAGTGGGGGGGGCAATGAGCAGTTCTTC.